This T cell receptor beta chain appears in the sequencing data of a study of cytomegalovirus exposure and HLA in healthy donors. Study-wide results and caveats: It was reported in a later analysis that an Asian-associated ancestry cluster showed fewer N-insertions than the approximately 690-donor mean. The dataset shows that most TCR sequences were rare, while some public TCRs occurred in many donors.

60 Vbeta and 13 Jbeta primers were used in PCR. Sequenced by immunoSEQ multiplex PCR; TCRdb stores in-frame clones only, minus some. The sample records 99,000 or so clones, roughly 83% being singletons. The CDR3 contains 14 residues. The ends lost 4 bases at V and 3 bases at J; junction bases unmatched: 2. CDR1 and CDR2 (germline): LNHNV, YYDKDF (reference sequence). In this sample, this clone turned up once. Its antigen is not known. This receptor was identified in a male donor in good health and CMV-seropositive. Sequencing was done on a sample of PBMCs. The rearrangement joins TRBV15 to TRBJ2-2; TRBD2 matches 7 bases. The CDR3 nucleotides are TGTGCCACCAGCACAGGGAGGGACACCGGGGAGCTGTTTTTT. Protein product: CATSTGRDTGELFF.